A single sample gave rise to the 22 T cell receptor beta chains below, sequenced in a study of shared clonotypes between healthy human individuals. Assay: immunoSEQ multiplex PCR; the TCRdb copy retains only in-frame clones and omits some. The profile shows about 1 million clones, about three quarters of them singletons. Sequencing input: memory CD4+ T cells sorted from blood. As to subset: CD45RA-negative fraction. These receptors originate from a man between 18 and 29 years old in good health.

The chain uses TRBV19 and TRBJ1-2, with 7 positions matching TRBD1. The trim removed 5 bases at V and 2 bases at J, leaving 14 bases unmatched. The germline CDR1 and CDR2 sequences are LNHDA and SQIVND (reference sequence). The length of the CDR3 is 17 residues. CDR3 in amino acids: CASSVRGLTGANYGYTF. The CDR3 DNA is TGTGCCAGTAGTGTAAGGGGGCTAACAGGGGCGAACTATGGCTACACCTTC.

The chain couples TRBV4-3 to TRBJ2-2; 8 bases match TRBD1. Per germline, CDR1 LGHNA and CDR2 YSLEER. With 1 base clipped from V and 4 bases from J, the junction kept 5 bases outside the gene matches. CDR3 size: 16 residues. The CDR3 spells CASSQAQGASTGELFF. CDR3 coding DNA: TGCGCCAGCAGCCAAGCTCAGGGGGCGAGCACCGGGGAGCTGTTTTTT.

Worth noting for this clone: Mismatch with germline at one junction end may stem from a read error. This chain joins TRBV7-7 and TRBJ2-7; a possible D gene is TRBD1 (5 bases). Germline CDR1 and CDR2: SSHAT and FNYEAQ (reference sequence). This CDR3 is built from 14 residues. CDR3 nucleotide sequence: TGTGCTAGCAGCTTAGATTCAGGGAACTACGAGCAGTACTTC. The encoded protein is CASSLDSGNYEQYF.

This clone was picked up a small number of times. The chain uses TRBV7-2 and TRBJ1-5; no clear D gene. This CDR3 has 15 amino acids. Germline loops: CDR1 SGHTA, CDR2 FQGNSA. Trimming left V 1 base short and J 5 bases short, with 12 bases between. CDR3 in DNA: TGTGCCAGCAGCTTAGATAGCTCGCGGGATCAGCCCCAGCATTTT. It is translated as CASSLDSSRDQPQHF.

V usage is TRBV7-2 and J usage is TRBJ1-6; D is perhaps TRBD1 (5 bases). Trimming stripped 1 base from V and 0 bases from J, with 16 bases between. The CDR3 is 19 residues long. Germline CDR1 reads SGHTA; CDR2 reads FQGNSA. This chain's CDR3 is CASSLGGPGTSSYNSPLHF. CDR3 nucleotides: TGTGCCAGCAGCTTAGGGGGACCGGGGACGAGCTCCTATAATTCACCCCTCCACTTT. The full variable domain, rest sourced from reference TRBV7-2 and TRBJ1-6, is GAGVSQSPSNKVTEKGKDVELRCDPISGHTALYWYRQSLGQGLEFLIYFQGNSAPDKSGLPSDRFSAERTGGSVSTLTIQRTQQEDSAVYLCASSLGGPGTSSYNSPLHFGNGTRLTVT.

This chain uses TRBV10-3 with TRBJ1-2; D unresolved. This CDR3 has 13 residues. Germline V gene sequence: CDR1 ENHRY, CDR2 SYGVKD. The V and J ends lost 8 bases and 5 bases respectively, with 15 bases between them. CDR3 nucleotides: TGTGCCATCGTCTCCTCGCCGCTGTATGGCTACACCTTC. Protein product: CAIVSSPLYGYTF.

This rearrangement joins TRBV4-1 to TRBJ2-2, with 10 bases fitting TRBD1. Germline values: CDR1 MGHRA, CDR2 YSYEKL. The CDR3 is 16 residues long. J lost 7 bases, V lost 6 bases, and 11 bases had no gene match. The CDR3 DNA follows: TGCGCCAGCAGAAAAGGGACAGGGGCGGCGTACGGGGAGCTGTTTTTT. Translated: CASRKGTGAAYGELFF.

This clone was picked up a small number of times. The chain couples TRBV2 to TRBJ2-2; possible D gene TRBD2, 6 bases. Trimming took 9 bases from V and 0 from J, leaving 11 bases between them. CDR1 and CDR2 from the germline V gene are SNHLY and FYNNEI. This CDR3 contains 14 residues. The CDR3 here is CASLLAPNTGELFF. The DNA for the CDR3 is TGTGCCAGTCTTCTAGCGCCGAACACCGGGGAGCTGTTTTTT.

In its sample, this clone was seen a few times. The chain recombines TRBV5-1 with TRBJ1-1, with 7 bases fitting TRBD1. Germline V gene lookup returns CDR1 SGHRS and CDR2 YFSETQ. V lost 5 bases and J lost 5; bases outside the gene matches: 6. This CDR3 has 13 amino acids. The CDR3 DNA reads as TGCGCCAGCAGTAATGACAGGGTGACTGAAGCTTTCTTT. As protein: CASSNDRVTEAFF.

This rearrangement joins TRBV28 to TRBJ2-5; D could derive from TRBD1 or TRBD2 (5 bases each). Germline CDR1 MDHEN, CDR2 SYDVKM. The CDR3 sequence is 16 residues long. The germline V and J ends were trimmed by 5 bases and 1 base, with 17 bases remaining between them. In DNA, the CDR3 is TGTGCCAGCAGTGCTTCTGGACGGGGACGCCAAGAGACCCAGTACTTC. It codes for CASSASGRGRQETQYF.

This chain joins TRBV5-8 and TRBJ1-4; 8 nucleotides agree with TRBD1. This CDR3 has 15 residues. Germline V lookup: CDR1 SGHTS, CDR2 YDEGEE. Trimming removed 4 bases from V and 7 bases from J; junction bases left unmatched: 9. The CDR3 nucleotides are TGTGCCAGCAGCCCGGGGGACAGGAACCGTGAAAAACTGTTTTTT. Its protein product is CASSPGDRNREKLFF.

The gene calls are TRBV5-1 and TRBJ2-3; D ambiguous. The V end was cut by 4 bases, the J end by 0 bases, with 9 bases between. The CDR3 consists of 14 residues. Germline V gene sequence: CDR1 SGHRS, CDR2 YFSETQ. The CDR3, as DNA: TGCGCCAGCAGCCCGAGCGTTAGCACAGATACGCAGTATTTT. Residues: CASSPSVSTDTQYF.

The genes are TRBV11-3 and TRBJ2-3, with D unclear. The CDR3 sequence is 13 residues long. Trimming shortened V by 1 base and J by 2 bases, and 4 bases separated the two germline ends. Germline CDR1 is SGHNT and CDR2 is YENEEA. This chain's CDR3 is CASSLVTTDTQYF. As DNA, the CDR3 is TGTGCCAGCAGCTTAGTAACCACAGATACGCAGTATTTT.

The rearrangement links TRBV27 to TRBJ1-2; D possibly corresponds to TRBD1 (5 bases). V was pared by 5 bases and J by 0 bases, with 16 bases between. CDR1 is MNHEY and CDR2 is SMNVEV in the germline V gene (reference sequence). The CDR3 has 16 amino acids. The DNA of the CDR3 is TGTGCCAGCAGTCCTCGGGTGGGGGTTTCTAACTATGGCTACACCTTC. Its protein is CASSPRVGVSNYGYTF.

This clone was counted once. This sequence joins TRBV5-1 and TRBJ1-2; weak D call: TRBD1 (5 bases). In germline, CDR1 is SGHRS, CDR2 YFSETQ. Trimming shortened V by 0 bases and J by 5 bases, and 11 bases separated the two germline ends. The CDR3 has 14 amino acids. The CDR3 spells CASSLVDGGYGYTF. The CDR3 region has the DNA TGCGCCAGCAGCTTGGTCGACGGGGGATATGGCTACACCTTC.

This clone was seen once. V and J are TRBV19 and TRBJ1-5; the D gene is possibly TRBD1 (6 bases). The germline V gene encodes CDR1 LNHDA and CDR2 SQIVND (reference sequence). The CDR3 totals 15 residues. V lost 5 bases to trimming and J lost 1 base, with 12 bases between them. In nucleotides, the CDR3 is TGTGCCAGTAGTCCGGGGGGCTTCAGCAATCAGCCCCAGCATTTT. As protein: CASSPGGFSNQPQHF. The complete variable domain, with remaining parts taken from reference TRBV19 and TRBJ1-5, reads DGGITQSPKYLFRKEGQNVTLSCEQNLNHDAMYWYRQDPGQGLRLIYYSQIVNDFQKGDIAEGYSVSREKKESFPLTVTSAQKNPTAFYLCASSPGGFSNQPQHFGDGTRLSIL.

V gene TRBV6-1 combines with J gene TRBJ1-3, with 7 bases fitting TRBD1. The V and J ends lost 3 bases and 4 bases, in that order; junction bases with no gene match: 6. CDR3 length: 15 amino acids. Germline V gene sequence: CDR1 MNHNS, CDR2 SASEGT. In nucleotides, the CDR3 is TGTGCCAGCAGTGAGCCGGGACAGCCGGGAAACACCATATATTTT. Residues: CASSEPGQPGNTIYF.

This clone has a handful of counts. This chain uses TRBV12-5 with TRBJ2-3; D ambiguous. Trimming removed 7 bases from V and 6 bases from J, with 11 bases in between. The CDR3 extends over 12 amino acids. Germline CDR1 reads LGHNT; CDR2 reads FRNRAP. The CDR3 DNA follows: TGTGCTAGTGCCTCGGATCGGGATACGCAGTATTTT. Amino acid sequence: CASASDRDTQYF.

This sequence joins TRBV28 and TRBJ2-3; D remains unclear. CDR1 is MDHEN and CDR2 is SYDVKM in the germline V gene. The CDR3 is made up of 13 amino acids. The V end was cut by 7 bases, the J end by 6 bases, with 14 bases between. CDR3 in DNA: TGTGCCAGCACCACCGCGGTTTGGGATACGCAGTATTTT. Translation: CASTTAVWDTQYF.

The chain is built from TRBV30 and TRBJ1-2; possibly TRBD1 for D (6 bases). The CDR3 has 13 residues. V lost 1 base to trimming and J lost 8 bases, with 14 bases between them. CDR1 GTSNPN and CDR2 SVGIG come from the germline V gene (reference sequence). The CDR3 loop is CAWSGGSGVGYTF. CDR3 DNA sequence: TGTGCCTGGAGTGGTGGGTCAGGGGTAGGCTACACCTTC.

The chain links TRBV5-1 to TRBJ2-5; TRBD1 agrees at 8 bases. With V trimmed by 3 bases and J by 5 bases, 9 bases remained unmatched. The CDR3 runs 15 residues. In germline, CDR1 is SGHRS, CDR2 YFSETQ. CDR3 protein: CASSSGTGGWETQYF. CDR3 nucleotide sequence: TGCGCCAGCAGCTCCGGGACAGGAGGGTGGGAGACCCAGTACTTC.

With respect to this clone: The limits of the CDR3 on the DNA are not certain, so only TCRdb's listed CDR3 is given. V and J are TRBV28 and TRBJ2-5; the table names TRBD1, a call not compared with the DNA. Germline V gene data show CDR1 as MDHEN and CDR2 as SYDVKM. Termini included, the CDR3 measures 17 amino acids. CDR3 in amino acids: CASSSSTWVPSGYEQYF.